This T cell receptor beta chain is from a study of blood T cells in healthy people across ages. Primers used in a second PCR of about 7 to 12 cycles were a sample-barcoded 5' primer and a J-beta primer mix. TCRdb analysed the 5' RACE reads with MiXCR anew, one entry per CDR3 protein. The sample shows 1.5 million to 2 million distinct CDR3 sequences, around half of them seen only once. A note on this clonotype: Its target is not known.

Notes on the study in general: Estimates of diversity drawn from one million T cells were considered underestimates. A roughly linear fall in TCR beta diversity per million T cells was seen with increasing age.

Unmatched junction bases numbered 7, after V lost 4 bases and J lost 2 bases. The CDR3 extends over 17 amino acids. CDR1 is ENHRY, CDR2 SYGVKD, per germline. The specimen sequenced was blood. This TCR was recovered from a woman aged 40 to 50 in good health. The chain has TRBV10-3 and TRBJ2-5; 13 bases match TRBD2. The CDR3 coding sequence is TGTGCCATCAGTGGGGAGGGACTAGCGGGGACTCAAGAGACCCAGTACTTC. Encoded protein: CAISGEGLAGTQETQYF.